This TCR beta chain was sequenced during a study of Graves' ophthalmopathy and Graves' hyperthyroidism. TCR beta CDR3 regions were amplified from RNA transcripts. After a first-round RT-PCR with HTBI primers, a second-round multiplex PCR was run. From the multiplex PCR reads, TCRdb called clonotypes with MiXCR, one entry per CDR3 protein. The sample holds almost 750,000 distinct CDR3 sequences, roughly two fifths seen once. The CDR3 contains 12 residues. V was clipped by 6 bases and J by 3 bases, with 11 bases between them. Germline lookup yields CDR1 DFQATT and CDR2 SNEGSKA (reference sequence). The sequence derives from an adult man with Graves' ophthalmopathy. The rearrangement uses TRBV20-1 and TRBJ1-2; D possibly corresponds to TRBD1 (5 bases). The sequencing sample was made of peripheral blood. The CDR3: CSARVGDYGYTF. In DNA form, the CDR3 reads TGCAGTGCCAGGGTCGGGGACTATGGCTACACCTTC.